This T cell receptor beta chain was found in a study of cytomegalovirus exposure and HLA in healthy donors. As for the study in general: HLA-typed donors were the source of about 85 million unique TCRs held in an early data release.

Researchers ran the PCR with 60 Vbeta and 13 Jbeta primers. Repertoires were generated with immunoSEQ multiplex PCR, while TCRdb's copy carries only in-frame clones and drops some. The data hold fewer than 85,000 clones, with 60% to 85% observed a single time. As to this clone: Antigen unknown.

The donors gave bone marrow, and they were healthy. Losses at the gene ends were 6 bases for V and 7 bases for J; bases not matched to a gene: 11. Germline loops: CDR1 MNHEY, CDR2 SVGAGI. The CDR3 consists of 15 residues. Findings and caveats of the study: TCR beta chain V- and J-gene trimming was linked, in a later analysis, to a missense variant in DCLRE1C. There were some public TCRs occurring in many donors, but most TCR sequences were rare.

This rearrangement joins TRBV6-5 to TRBJ1-4, with 7 bases lining up with TRBD1. This TCR was recovered from a male donor in good health and CMV-seropositive. Sequencing input: PBMCs. The CDR3 loop is CASRPDRVRGEKLFF. CDR3 in DNA: TGTGCCAGCAGGCCCGACAGGGTTCGGGGTGAAAAACTGTTTTTT.